This T cell receptor beta chain came from a study of blood T cell repertoires in COVID-19. Original data processing: By means of reference gene primer amplification, nucleated cell counts were estimated. Assay: immunoSEQ multiplex PCR; the TCRdb copy retains only in-frame clones and omits some. V, J and clone size were drawn from that table, and D and trimming were deduced from the DNA. This table holds some 340,000 clones, 90% to 95% found once. Germline values: CDR1 LGHDT, CDR2 YNNKEL (reference sequence). J gave up 1 base and V 4 bases, and 9 bases lay outside the gene matches. The CDR3 extends over 16 amino acids.

Sequenced material: PBMCs or T cells enriched from blood (not recorded which). V is TRBV3-1 (or the pseudogene TRBV3-2) and J is TRBJ1-2; TRBD1 agrees at 7 bases. The TCR comes from a woman in her twenties or thirties who had been exposed to COVID-19. The chain's CDR3 is CASSPNWDRHNYGYTF. CDR3 bases: TGTGCCAGCAGCCCTAATTGGGACAGACATAACTATGGCTACACCTTC.